What follows describes a single T cell receptor (beta chain). Each CDR3 protein is one row after TCRdb ran MiXCR on the RT-PCR reads. Of around 160,000 distinct CDR3 sequences in the sample, 30% were seen once. The germline V gene encodes CDR1 SGHKS and CDR2 YYEKEE (reference sequence). There are 14 residues in the CDR3. V dropped 1 base and J dropped 2 bases, with 10 bases sitting between them. This entry is derived from a study of patients and donors after allogeneic stem cell transplantation. This clonotype originated in a human donor who was either an allogeneic HSCT recipient or a stem cell or donor lymphocyte infusion donor (not recorded which). It is not recorded whose cells these are; they may come from a transplant donor. This chain uses TRBV5-5 with TRBJ2-7; weak D call: TRBD1 (5 bases). Sequenced sample: blood, either unsorted or a sorted T cell fraction (not recorded which). The CDR3 here is CASSLNGAPYEQYF. The CDR3 DNA reads TGTGCCAGCAGCTTGAATGGGGCACCCTACGAGCAGTACTTC.